This T cell receptor beta chain came from a study of CXCR3-negative and CXCR3-positive naive CD8 T cells. Study-wide results and caveats: Relative to memory CD8+ cells, whose diversity was much lower, both naive subsets had comparably high diversity. CXCR3 expression dropped partially after cryopreservation, and most assays relied on fresh PBMCs. CXCR3-expressing naive cells carried TRB CDR3s more hydrophobic than those of CXCR3-negative naive cells.

UMI-labeled 5' RACE yielded the TRB cDNA libraries. With the 5' RACE reads reprocessed, TCRdb shows one record per CDR3 protein and no DNA. Here the sample table reports 130,000 to 150,000 distinct CDR3 sequences. Turning to this clonotype: Antigen: not known.

Germline loops: CDR1 LNHNV, CDR2 YYDKDF (reference sequence). The CDR3 spans 12 residues. The gene calls are TRBV15 and TRBJ2-5; the D call of TRBD1 rests on TCRdb alone, since no DNA is present to check it. The specimen sequenced was naive CXCR3+ CD8+ T cells from blood. Subset noted: CD45RO-CCR7+CD27+CD95- naive CD8+ T cells expressing CXCR3 (TNR3+). This clonotype was obtained from a human donor in good health. Some clones in this sample may be carry-over from other donors' samples. This CDR3 is CATSRVRAAQYF.